This TCR beta chain was profiled in a study of T cell repertoires in cytomegalovirus infection. Study-wide context: TCR beta signatures that were public indicated CMV infection and matching HLA type.

The germline V gene has CDR1 SQVTM and CDR2 ANQGSEA. This CDR3 is built from 13 residues. Trimming took 5 bases from V and 0 from J, leaving 10 bases between them. Each CDR3 protein is one row after TCRdb ran MiXCR on the reads. The profile shows 480,000 or so distinct CDR3 sequences, about 11% of them singletons. Findings and caveats of the study: HLA-C-restricted CMV clonotypes gave the most frequent clonotype in two of eight donors. Cumulative public TCR beta family frequency identified CMV carriers with the relevant HLA.

Only a few counts were recorded for this clonotype. The target antigen is unknown. This chain uses TRBV29-1 with TRBJ1-1; no clear D gene. The TCR was taken from a human donor in good health (CMV status not recorded). Some clones in this sample may be carry-over from other donors' samples. Sequencing used PBMCs. CDR3 residues: CSVLRKMNTEAFF. The CDR3 DNA follows: TGCAGCGTTCTAAGGAAAATGAACACTGAAGCTTTCTTT.